Presented here are 23 T cell receptor beta chains from one specimen sequenced in a study of blood T cells in healthy people across ages. The second PCR ran roughly 7 to 11 cycles with a sample-barcoded 5' primer and J-beta primers. TCRdb recomputed calls from the 5' RACE reads with MiXCR, one row per CDR3 protein. The table records 450,000 to 700,000 distinct CDR3 sequences, approximately 27% of them present only once. Material for sequencing was blood. All receptors derive from a woman between 65 and 79 years old in good health.

This clonotype was counted a few times. This chain links TRBV5-1 with TRBJ1-6; no definite D call. Looked up from germline, CDR1 is SGHRS and CDR2 is YFSETQ. The CDR3 runs to 16 residues. Trimming took off 4 bases at V and 8 bases at J, with 19 bases between the two ends. The CDR3 bases are TGCGCCAGCAGCGCCTTGCCGACGGGAGGTGATTCACCCCTCCACTTT. Its protein product is CASSALPTGGDSPLHF.

The V gene is TRBV30, the J gene TRBJ2-5; the match to TRBD2 covers 10 bases. CDR3 size: 16 residues. Germline values: CDR1 GTSNPN, CDR2 SVGIG (reference sequence). Unmatched junction bases numbered 9, after V lost 0 bases and J lost 5 bases. The CDR3: CAWSVPTSGARETQYF. DNA of the CDR3: TGTGCCTGGAGTGTACCCACTAGCGGGGCTCGTGAGACCCAGTACTTC.

This clonotype has ten or more counts. The CDR3 is CASSLQGRIGELFF. CDR3 DNA: TGCGCCAGCAGCCTACAGGGTAGGATCGGGGAGCTGTTTTTT. The rearrangement uses TRBV4-3 and TRBJ2-2, with a possible D match to TRBD1 (6 bases). CDR3 size: 14 residues. Trimming stripped 4 bases from V and 7 bases from J, with 13 bases between. Germline V gene lookup returns CDR1 LGHNA and CDR2 YSLEER.

The gene calls are TRBV28 and TRBJ1-4; D is perhaps TRBD1 (5 bases). Between the trimmed V and J ends, which lost 7 bases and 5 bases, there was a span of 11 bases. Germline CDR1 MDHEN, CDR2 SYDVKM. The CDR3 is made up of 13 amino acids. The CDR3 bases are TGTGCCAGCACCTCCGGGACCAATGAAAAACTGTTTTTT. Translation: CASTSGTNEKLFF.

This clonotype has ten or more counts. The chain joins TRBV29-1 to TRBJ2-7; TRBD1 agrees at 7 bases. J was trimmed by 9 bases and V by 6 bases; bases with no gene match: 11. The CDR3 spans 12 residues. Germline V gene lookup returns CDR1 SQVTM and CDR2 ANQGSEA. CDR3 residues: CSVEGAGKVQYF. CDR3 DNA sequence: TGCAGCGTCGAGGGGGCAGGGAAGGTGCAGTACTTC.

This clonotype was picked up a small number of times. The J gene is TRBJ2-3, the V gene TRBV11-3; TRBD2 might be the D (7 bases). The CDR3 totals 16 residues. V was pared by 5 bases and J by 0 bases, with 15 bases between. CDR1 and CDR2 from the germline V gene are SGHNT and YENEEA. CDR3 in DNA: TGTGCCAGCAGCCAAGGCCGGGGGGCTAGCACAGATACGCAGTATTTT. Residues: CASSQGRGASTDTQYF.

V and J are TRBV20-1 and TRBJ1-6; 10 positions agree with TRBD1. This CDR3 spans 13 amino acids. V lost 3 bases, J lost 8 bases, and 1 base stayed unmatched. Germline CDR1 is DFQATT and CDR2 is SNEGSKA (reference sequence). CDR3: CSARTGGYSPLHF. The CDR3 region has the DNA TGCAGTGCTAGGACAGGGGGCTATTCACCCCTCCACTTT.

This clonotype was detected many times. V and J are TRBV20-1 and TRBJ2-3; 12 bases agree with TRBD2. J gave up 4 bases and V 1 base, and 12 bases lay outside the gene matches. Germline CDR1 and CDR2: DFQATT and SNEGSKA (reference sequence). The CDR3 runs 18 residues. The CDR3 spells CSARAPLAASGGADTQYF. DNA for the CDR3: TGCAGTGCTAGAGCCCCCCTCGCGGCTAGCGGGGGGGCAGATACGCAGTATTTT.

The J gene is TRBJ1-2, the V gene TRBV18; TRBD1 matches at 7 bases. This CDR3 contains 16 residues. Germline values: CDR1 KGHSH, CDR2 LQKENI. The trim removed 3 bases at V and 4 bases at J, leaving 11 bases unmatched. In nucleotides, the CDR3 is TGTGCCAGCTCACCTTCTCGCACAGGGGCCCGCTATGGCTACACCTTC. It specifies CASSPSRTGARYGYTF. Complete variable domain (other parts from reference TRBV18 and TRBJ1-2): NAGVMQNPRHLVRRRGQEARLRCSPMKGHSHVYWYRQLPEEGLKFMVYLQKENIIDESGMPKERFSAEFPKEGPSILRIQQVVRGDSAAYFCASSPSRTGARYGYTFGSGTRLTVV.

There are a few counts of this clonotype. V is TRBV2 and J is TRBJ2-6; D gene unclear. With 8 bases removed from V and 2 bases from J, the gap between germline ends came to 7 bases. Germline V lookup: CDR1 SNHLY, CDR2 FYNNEI. The CDR3 contains 13 residues. CDR3 protein: CASGKAGANVLTF. The CDR3 bases are TGTGCCAGCGGAAAGGCTGGGGCCAACGTCCTGACTTTC.

This clonotype was counted a few times. The rearrangement uses TRBV7-8 and TRBJ2-1; 7 bases match TRBD1. The CDR3 contains 15 residues. V trimming: 7 bases; J trimming: 3 bases; junction bases outside the gene matches: 9. Germline CDR1 reads SGHVS; CDR2 reads FQNEAQ. The CDR3: CASNNNRGHYNEQFF. The CDR3, as DNA: TGTGCCAGCAACAATAACAGGGGACACTACAATGAGCAGTTCTTC.

The chain carries TRBV5-1 and TRBJ1-4; D remains ambiguous. The germline gives CDR1 SGHRS, CDR2 YFSETQ. CDR3 length: 15 amino acids. V lost 0 bases, J lost 3 bases, and 9 bases lay in between. DNA of the CDR3: TGCGCCAGCAGCTTGGGACTGAACTCTAATGAAAAACTGTTTTTT. It translates to CASSLGLNSNEKLFF. Full variable domain (remainder filled in from reference TRBV5-1 and TRBJ1-4): KAGVTQTPRYLIKTRGQQVTLSCSPISGHRSVSWYQQTPGQGLQFLFEYFSETQRNKGNFPGRFSGRQFSNSRSEMNVSTLELGDSALYLCASSLGLNSNEKLFFGSGTQLSVL.

The rearrangement uses TRBV6-4 and TRBJ2-5, with a possible D match to TRBD2 (6 bases). Germline V CDR1 and CDR2: MRHNA, SNTAGT. V was pared by 3 bases and J by 1 base, with 15 bases between. This CDR3 contains 16 residues. The chain's CDR3 is CASSEGLLTTQETQYF. The CDR3 DNA follows: TGTGCCAGCAGTGAGGGACTGCTCACGACCCAAGAGACCCAGTACTTC.

V usage is TRBV6-1 and J usage is TRBJ2-5; TRBD1 agrees at 7 bases. The CDR3 length is 14 residues. The V segment lost 6 bases and the J segment 3 bases; nucleotides outside the gene matches: 7. Germline lookup yields CDR1 MNHNS and CDR2 SASEGT. The CDR3 is CASSTGAWEETQYF. The DNA for the CDR3 is TGTGCCAGCAGCACAGGGGCATGGGAAGAGACCCAGTACTTC.

To note about this clonotype: A far larger clone is only one base removed, so a read error is likely. This chain connects TRBV11-2 to TRBJ2-5; TRBD2 matches at 7 bases. The CDR3 extends over 11 amino acids. The J segment lost 9 bases and the V segment lost 3 bases, leaving 1 base of the junction unmatched. Germline assignment: CDR1 SGHAT and CDR2 FQNNGV. The CDR3 reads CASSFREAQYF. In DNA form, the CDR3 reads TGTGCCAGCAGCTTCCGGGAGGCCCAGTACTTC. Supplemented by reference TRBV11-2 and TRBJ2-5, the full variable domain reads EAGVAQSPRYKIIEKRQSVAFWCNPISGHATLYWYQQILGQGPKLLIQFQNNGVVDDSQLPKDRFSAERLKGVDSTLKIQPAKLEDSAVYLCASSFREAQYFGPGTRLLVL.

This chain links TRBV5-1 with TRBJ2-1; D not certain. Deletions cut 8 bases from V and 5 bases from J, with 20 bases between. Germline CDR1 reads SGHRS; CDR2 reads YFSETQ. The CDR3 is 15 amino acids. The DNA for the CDR3 is TGCGCCAGTGCAACCGCAACCCGGGCAAACAATGAGCAGTTCTTC. This gives the protein CASATATRANNEQFF.

To note about this clonotype: A much larger clone is a single base away; this may be a read error. This chain links TRBV20-1 with TRBJ2-5; 7 bases map to TRBD2. This CDR3 is 13 amino acids long. Per the germline V gene, CDR1 is DFQATT and CDR2 is SNEGSKA (reference sequence). In DNA form, the CDR3 reads TGCAGTGCTGGAGACAGCGGGGCACAGACCCAGTACTTC. This sequence encodes CSAGDSGAQTQYF.

This clonotype was detected only a few times. The chain combines TRBV12-3 or TRBV12-4 with TRBJ1-2, with a weak D call TRBD1 (5 bases). Trimming cost V 2 bases and J 4 bases, with 11 bases left between them. CDR3 length equals 14 residues. CDR3 loop: CASSLRLGPYGYTF. DNA for the CDR3: TGTGCCAGCAGTTTACGACTGGGACCCTATGGCTACACCTTC.

Ten or more counts support this clonotype. This chain uses TRBV12-3 or TRBV12-4 with TRBJ2-7; a possible D gene is TRBD1 (7 bases). The CDR3 contains 14 residues. Trimming shortened V by 5 bases and J by 4 bases, and 15 bases separated the two germline ends. CDR3 in amino acids: CASSTSRGIYEQYF. The CDR3 DNA sequence: TGTGCCAGCAGTACTAGCAGGGGGATTTACGAGCAGTACTTC.

The chain carries TRBV2 and TRBJ1-2; unclear D gene. Germline V gives CDR1 SNHLY, CDR2 FYNNEI. There are 17 residues in the CDR3. Trimming stripped 3 bases from V and 7 bases from J, with 24 bases between. The DNA for the CDR3 is TGTGCCAGCAGTGAGGTAGTAGGGTTCCCTCTCTATCCTGGCTACACCTTC. Its protein is CASSEVVGFPLYPGYTF.

V gene TRBV19 combines with J gene TRBJ2-3; 13 bases map to TRBD2. V was pared by 6 bases and J by 1 base, with 7 bases of the junction left unmatched. Germline CDR1 reads LNHDA; CDR2 reads SQIVND (reference sequence). The CDR3 spans 17 residues. The CDR3 region is CASRPLGLAGGTDTQYF. The CDR3 DNA reads as TGTGCCAGTAGACCCCTTGGACTAGCGGGGGGCACAGATACGCAGTATTTT.

This clonotype showed up just a few times. The chain combines TRBV6-5 with TRBJ2-5; D is uncertain. The J call is in doubt because the DNA end fits TRBJ2-7 better. The CDR3 runs to 13 residues. Germline lookup yields CDR1 MNHEY and CDR2 SVGAGI. CDR3 protein: CASSYKYNYEQYF. CDR3 nucleotides: TGTGCCAGCAGTTATAAGTACAACTACGAGCAGTACTTC.

This chain links TRBV2 with TRBJ1-2; 7 bases match TRBD1. This CDR3 has 14 amino acids. Germline loops: CDR1 SNHLY, CDR2 FYNNEI. Trimming cost V 9 bases and J 2 bases; bases outside gene matches: 9. The CDR3 DNA reads as TGTGCCAGTCACACGACAGGGTCGAACTATGGCTACACCTTC. Translating gives CASHTTGSNYGYTF.